One T cell receptor (beta chain) is described in this entry. Its antigen is unknown. Germline CDR1 is MNHEY and CDR2 is SMNVEV (reference sequence). CDR3 size: 18 residues. V shed 5 bases, J shed 2 bases, and the junction held 13 bases outside the gene matches. Primers for the PCR totalled 60 Vbeta and 13 Jbeta. Using immunoSEQ multiplex PCR, the repertoire was profiled, and TCRdb retains in-frame clones only, with some absent. The sample holds around 140,000 clones, roughly four fifths seen once. This record comes from a study of cytomegalovirus exposure and HLA in healthy donors. Study-wide results and limits: TCR beta V- and J-gene trimming was later associated with a missense DCLRE1C variant.

The clonotype was recovered from a man between 18 and 29 years old in good health and CMV-seropositive. Material for sequencing was PBMCs. The chain joins TRBV27 to TRBJ2-3; 10 bases agree with TRBD2. CDR3 coding DNA: TGTGCCAGCAGTCTCCAGGGGGGTCTAGCGGGAGCCACAGATACGCAGTATTTT. As protein: CASSLQGGLAGATDTQYF.